This TCR beta chain was sequenced in a study of cytomegalovirus exposure and HLA in healthy donors. Study-level findings and limits: Solely CMV serostatus was available to characterize immune exposure. Cytomegalovirus-associated TCR beta chains were listed, numbering roughly 150. Among the most significant clusters, several appeared linked to common viral pathogens in a later analysis.

In the PCR, 60 Vbeta and 13 Jbeta primers were used. Method: immunoSEQ multiplex PCR; TCRdb's copy keeps in-frame clones and lacks some. This repertoire shows roughly 100,000 clones, about four fifths found once; its top ten account for 3% to 4%. Turning to this clone: Its antigen remains unidentified.

This sequence was found in a middle-aged man in good health and CMV-seronegative. Sequencing was done on a sample of PBMCs.

DNA of the CDR3: TGTGCCAGCAGCCCGACAGGGCCCAAAAGGGAGCTGTTTTTT. This codes for CASSPTGPKRELFF. The chain couples TRBV5-8 to TRBJ2-2; the match to TRBD1 covers 7 bases. This CDR3 spans 14 amino acids. Germline V gives CDR1 SGHTS, CDR2 YDEGEE. Trimming at V came to 4 bases and at J to 9 bases, leaving 9 bases not matched to a gene. The whole variable domain, filled in from reference TRBV5-8 and TRBJ2-2, reads EAGVTQSPTHLIKTRGQQATLRCSPISGHTSVYWYQQALGLGLQFLLWYDEGEERNRGNFPPRFSGRQFPNYSSELNVNALELEDSALYLCASSPTGPKRELFFGEGSRLTVL.